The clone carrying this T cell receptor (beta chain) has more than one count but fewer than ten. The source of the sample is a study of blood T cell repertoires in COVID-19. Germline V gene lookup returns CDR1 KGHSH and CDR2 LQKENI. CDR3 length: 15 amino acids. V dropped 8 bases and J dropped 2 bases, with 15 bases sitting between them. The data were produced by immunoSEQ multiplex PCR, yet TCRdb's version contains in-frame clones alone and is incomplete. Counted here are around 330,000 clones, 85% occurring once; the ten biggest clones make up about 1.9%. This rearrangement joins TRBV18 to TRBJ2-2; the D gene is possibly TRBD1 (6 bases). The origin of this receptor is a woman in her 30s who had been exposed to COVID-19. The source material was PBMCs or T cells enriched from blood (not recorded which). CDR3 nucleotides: TGTGCCAGCGCTACAGGGTTAGGTAACACCGGGGAGCTGTTTTTT. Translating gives CASATGLGNTGELFF.